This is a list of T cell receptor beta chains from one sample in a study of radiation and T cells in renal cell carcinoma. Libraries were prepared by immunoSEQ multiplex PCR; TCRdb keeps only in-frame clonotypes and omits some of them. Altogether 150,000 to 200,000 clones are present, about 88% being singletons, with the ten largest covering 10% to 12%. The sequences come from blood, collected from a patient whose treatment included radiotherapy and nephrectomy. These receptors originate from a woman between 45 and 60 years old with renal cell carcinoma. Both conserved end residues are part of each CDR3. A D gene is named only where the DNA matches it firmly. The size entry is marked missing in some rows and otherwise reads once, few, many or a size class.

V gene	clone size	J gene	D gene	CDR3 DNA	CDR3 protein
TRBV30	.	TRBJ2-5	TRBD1	TGTGCCTGGAGTGCACAGGGGGCTGATGAGCAGTACTTC	CAWSAQGADEQYF
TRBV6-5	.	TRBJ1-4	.	TGTGCCAGCAGTAACCTCCAGGGGAGGGAAAAACTGTTTTTT	CASSNLQGREKLFF
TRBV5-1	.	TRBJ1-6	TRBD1	TGCGCCAGCAGCGAGGGGACAGCGATCCGCAATTCACCCCTCCACTTT	CASSEGTAIRNSPLHF
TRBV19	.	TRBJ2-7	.	TGTGCCAGTAGTATAGGCCGGGGCCCATTCTACGAGCAGTACTTC	CASSIGRGPFYEQYF
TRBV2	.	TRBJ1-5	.	TGTGCCAGCAGTGAACTTGGACAGTATAGCAATCAGCCCCAGCATTTT	CASSELGQYSNQPQHF
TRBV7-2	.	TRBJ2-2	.	TGTGCCAGCAGCCTTATGGGGCCCCCGAACACCGGGGAGCTGTTTTTT	CASSLMGPPNTGELFF
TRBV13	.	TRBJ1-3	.	TGTGCCAGCAGCCTCCGACGAGAAAACACCATATATTTT	CASSLRRENTIYF
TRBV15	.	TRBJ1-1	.	TGTGCCACCAGCCCGTCCAGGGAACCCACGACTGAAGCTTTCTTT	CATSPSREPTTEAFF
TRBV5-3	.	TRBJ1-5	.	TGTGCCAGAAGCTTACGCCAGGGGAAACAGCCCCAGCATTTT	CARSLRQGKQPQHF
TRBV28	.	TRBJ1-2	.	TGTGCCTCCTCAACCCAGGGCCTAGGCTACACCTTC	CASSTQGLGYTF
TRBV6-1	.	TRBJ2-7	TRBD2	TGTGCCAGCAGTGTGACTAGCCCGCCCTACGAGCAGTACTTC	CASSVTSPPYEQYF
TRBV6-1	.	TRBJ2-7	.	TGTGCCAGCAGTGAAGGGGGGTCAGGGTTTAAAAACGAGCAGTACTTC	CASSEGGSGFKNEQYF
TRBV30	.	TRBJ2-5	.	TGTGCCTGGAGTGTTGGGACCCCCTGGGAGACCCAGTACTTC	CAWSVGTPWETQYF
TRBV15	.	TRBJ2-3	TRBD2	TGTGCCACCAGCCCCCAGGCGGGGGGCATCACAGATACGCAGTATTTT	CATSPQAGGITDTQYF
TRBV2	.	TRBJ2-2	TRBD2	TGTGCCAGCAGTCACCGGGGGGTCGCCGGGGAGCTGTTTTTT	CASSHRGVAGELFF
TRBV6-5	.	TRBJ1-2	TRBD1	TGTGCCAGCAGTCAAACGACAGGGGTTAACTATGGCTACACCTTC	CASSQTTGVNYGYTF
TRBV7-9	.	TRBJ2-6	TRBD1	TGTGCCAGCAGCTTAGCCGGGACAGGGGGCCGAACTGGGGCCAACGTCCTGACTTTC	CASSLAGTGGRTGANVLTF
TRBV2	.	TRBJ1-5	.	TGTGCCAGCAGTGAATATCGGGGGGCGTTTGGCAATCAGCCCCAGCATTTT	CASSEYRGAFGNQPQHF
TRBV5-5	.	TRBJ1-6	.	TGTGCCAGCAGCTTGGGGACAGATAATTCACCCCTCCACTTT	CASSLGTDNSPLHF
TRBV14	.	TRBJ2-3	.	TGTGCCAGCAGCCAAGATGTGGGTGCGGATACGCAGTATTTT	CASSQDVGADTQYF
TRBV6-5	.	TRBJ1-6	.	TGTGCCAGCAGTCCGAGAGACAATTCACCCCTCCACTTT	CASSPRDNSPLHF
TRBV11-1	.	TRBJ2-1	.	TGTGCCAGCAGCTTCCGGGGAATGAGCAATGAGCAGTTCTTC	CASSFRGMSNEQFF
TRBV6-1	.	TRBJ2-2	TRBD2	TGTGCCAGCAGTCAGCGGGGGGCCACCGGGGAGCTGTTTTTT	CASSQRGATGELFF
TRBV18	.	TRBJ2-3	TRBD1	TGTGCCAGCTCTTCAGCTTTGACAGGGCCAGGCACAGATACGCAGTATTTT	CASSSALTGPGTDTQYF
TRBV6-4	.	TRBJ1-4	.	TGTGCCAGCAGCGTAAGCCAGGGCGAAAAACTGTTTTTT	CASSVSQGEKLFF
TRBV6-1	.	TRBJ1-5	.	TGTGCCAGCAGTGCGTTACAGGGTGGCAATCAGCCCCAGCATTTT	CASSALQGGNQPQHF
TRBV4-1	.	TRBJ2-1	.	TGCGCCAGCAGCCCAACCCAGGGACAAGTCTACAATGAGCAGTTCTTC	CASSPTQGQVYNEQFF
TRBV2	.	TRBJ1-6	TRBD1	TGTGCCAGCAATTTGGACAGGGCTAATTCACCCCTCCACTTT	CASNLDRANSPLHF
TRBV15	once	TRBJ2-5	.	TGTGCCACCAGCAGAGATCGGGGGCGAGAGACCCAGTACTTC	CATSRDRGRETQYF
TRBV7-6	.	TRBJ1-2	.	TGTGCCAGCAGCTCCTTAGGGGGGAACTATGGCTACACCTTC	CASSSLGGNYGYTF
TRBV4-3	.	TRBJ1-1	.	TGCGCCAGCAGCCGAAATCAGGGGACCACTGAAGCTTTCTTT	CASSRNQGTTEAFF